This T cell receptor beta chain comes out of a study of blood T cell repertoires in COVID-19. Sequenced by immunoSEQ multiplex PCR; TCRdb stores in-frame clones only, minus some. The repertoire has 390,000 or so clones, around 91% of them found once; the top ten carry about 6.5%. The CDR3 sequence is 15 residues long. The V and J ends lost 1 base and 1 base, in that order; junction bases with no gene match: 4. Germline V gene data show CDR1 as SGHTA and CDR2 as FQGNSA. The source is a man between 18 and 29 years old with active or convalescent COVID-19. The rearrangement uses TRBV7-2 and TRBJ2-7, with TRBD1 matching over 7 bases. The sequenced sample was peripheral blood. For the CDR3, the DNA is TGTGCCAGCAGCTTAGTAGGGGACAGATCCTACGAGCAGTACTTC. It codes for CASSLVGDRSYEQYF.